These 27 T cell receptor beta chains originate from one sample sequenced in a study of beta chain features in type 1 diabetes. The sequenced template was cDNA made from the entire isolated RNA. Sequencing used immunoSEQ multiplex PCR; TCRdb keeps in-frame clones, though not all of them. The sample shows about 360,000 clones, around 13% of them seen only once. Sequences were obtained from naive CD4+ T cells from blood. The receptors were gathered from a young man in good health.

The rearrangement joins TRBV7-2 to TRBJ1-3, with TRBD1 identical over 8 bases. CDR1 is SGHTA, CDR2 FQGNSA, per germline. The CDR3 has 15 amino acids. V shed 4 bases and J 2 bases; nucleotides not matched to a gene: 4. CDR3 sequence: CASSSTTGAGNTIYF. In DNA, the CDR3 is TGTGCCAGCAGCTCTACGACAGGGGCTGGAAACACCATATATTTT.

This clone has more than one count but fewer than ten. This sequence joins TRBV19 and TRBJ2-1, with a tentative D call TRBD1 (5 bases). The CDR3 is 16 residues long. In germline, CDR1 is LNHDA, CDR2 SQIVND (reference sequence). Between the trimmed V and J ends, which lost 3 bases and 4 bases, there was a span of 16 bases. The CDR3 sequence: CASSILKGHGYNEQFF. Here the CDR3 DNA reads TGTGCCAGTAGTATTCTTAAAGGACATGGGTACAATGAGCAGTTCTTC.

The chain couples TRBV5-4 to TRBJ2-3, with 13 bases fitting TRBD2. Germline CDR1 reads SGHNT; CDR2 reads YYREEE (reference sequence). Trimming took 4 bases from V and 2 from J; bases not matched to a gene: 4. The CDR3 length is 16 residues. The CDR3 here is CASSRTSGGDTDTQYF. In DNA, the CDR3 is TGTGCCAGCAGCAGAACTAGCGGGGGGGACACAGATACGCAGTATTTT.

Comments on this clone: The junction and the germline gene differ at one end; a read error may be behind it. CDR3 nucleotides: TGTGCCAGCAGTTTACGCGGACAGCGCTCGCTCTTC. Amino acids: CASSLRGQRSLF. The chain joins TRBV27 to TRBJ2-1; weak D call: TRBD1 (6 bases). The length of the CDR3 is 12 residues. The germline CDR1 and CDR2 sequences are MNHEY and SMNVEV (reference sequence).

V usage is TRBV4-1 and J usage is TRBJ2-5; D unresolved. V was pared by 2 bases and J by 2 bases, with 3 bases between. This CDR3 spans 12 amino acids. Germline assignment: CDR1 MGHRA and CDR2 YSYEKL. The CDR3 DNA sequence: TGCGCCAGCAGCCAACCTCAAGAGACCCAGTACTTC. This translates into CASSQPQETQYF.

This clone was found a few times. The chain combines TRBV28 with TRBJ1-5; D is ambiguous. Trimming took 9 bases from V and 0 from J, leaving 9 bases between them. The CDR3 has 13 amino acids. Looked up from germline, CDR1 is MDHEN and CDR2 is SYDVKM. CDR3 in DNA: TGTGCCAGTAGGAGAAATAGCAATCAGCCCCAGCATTTT. Translating gives CASRRNSNQPQHF.

This clone was recorded a few times. The chain couples TRBV6-5 to TRBJ2-7; TRBD2 aligns across 7 bases. Trimming at V came to 2 bases and at J to 7 bases, leaving 2 bases not matched to a gene. This CDR3 region has 12 residues. Germline V CDR1 and CDR2: MNHEY, SVGAGI. CDR3: CASSYVGGEQYF. CDR3 nucleotides: TGTGCCAGCAGTTACGTGGGAGGGGAGCAGTACTTC.

In this sample, this clone turned up a few times. This chain links TRBV9 with TRBJ1-2; D gene uncertain. The germline V and J ends were trimmed by 0 bases and 8 bases, with 14 bases remaining between them. Germline CDR1 and CDR2: SGDLS and YYNGEE. The CDR3 runs 14 residues. In nucleotides, the CDR3 is TGTGCCAGCAGCGTAGATACAGCTCCAGGCGGCTACACCTTC. Its protein is CASSVDTAPGGYTF.

There are a few counts of this clone. This sequence joins TRBV28 and TRBJ1-6; 10 bases match TRBD1. The CDR3 contains 14 residues. The V segment lost 7 bases and the J segment 7 bases; nucleotides outside the gene matches: 4. CDR1 and CDR2 from the germline V gene are MDHEN and SYDVKM. The CDR3 DNA reads as TGTGCCAGCACCGCGGGACAGGGGAATTCACCCCTCCACTTT. Its translation: CASTAGQGNSPLHF.

The chain joins TRBV19 to TRBJ1-5; weak D call: TRBD1 (5 bases). The CDR3 covers 15 residues. Per the germline V gene, CDR1 is LNHDA and CDR2 is SQIVND (reference sequence). V lost 8 bases and J lost 0, with 14 bases in between. This chain's CDR3 is CASAGGSNSNQPQHF. The CDR3, as DNA: TGTGCCAGTGCGGGGGGGAGTAATAGCAATCAGCCCCAGCATTTT.

This clone was seen a handful of times. V gene TRBV9 combines with J gene TRBJ2-7; D may be TRBD2 (6 bases). The germline gives CDR1 SGDLS, CDR2 YYNGEE. There are 13 residues in the CDR3. V dropped 0 bases and J dropped 6 bases, with 10 bases sitting between them. DNA of the CDR3: TGTGCCAGCAGCGTAGACGGGGGTGGCGAGCAGTACTTC. It encodes CASSVDGGGEQYF. The complete variable domain, with remaining parts taken from reference TRBV9 and TRBJ2-7, reads DSGVTQTPKHLITATGQRVTLRCSPRSGDLSVYWYQQSLDQGLQFLIQYYNGEERAKGNILERFSAQQFPDLHSELNLSSLELGDSALYFCASSVDGGGEQYFGPGTRLTVT.

Only a few counts were recorded for this clone. The CDR3 sequence is CASSAGQTPEAFF. Written as DNA, the CDR3 is TGTGCCAGCAGCGCAGGACAGACCCCTGAAGCTTTCTTT. The chain combines TRBV9 with TRBJ1-1; D perhaps matches TRBD1 (6 bases). The CDR3 contains 13 residues. V gave up 3 bases and J gave up 6 bases, with 12 bases separating them. Germline values: CDR1 SGDLS, CDR2 YYNGEE.

This clone has more than one count but fewer than ten. The V call is TRBV9, the J call TRBJ1-2, with D tentatively TRBD1 (5 bases). The CDR3 runs 13 residues. CDR1 is SGDLS, CDR2 YYNGEE, per germline. The V end lost 0 bases, the J end lost 8 bases, and 11 bases lay between the germline ends. The CDR3 reads CASSVADSGGYTF. The DNA for the CDR3 is TGTGCCAGCAGCGTAGCTGACAGTGGAGGCTACACCTTC. Supplemented by reference TRBV9 and TRBJ1-2, the full variable domain reads DSGVTQTPKHLITATGQRVTLRCSPRSGDLSVYWYQQSLDQGLQFLIQYYNGEERAKGNILERFSAQQFPDLHSELNLSSLELGDSALYFCASSVADSGGYTFGSGTRLTVV.

In its sample, this clone was seen a few times. The chain combines TRBV14 with TRBJ2-7, with TRBD2 identical over 10 bases. The CDR3 is 15 amino acids. Unmatched junction bases numbered 5, after V lost 3 bases and J lost 3 bases. Germline V gives CDR1 SGHDN, CDR2 FVKESK. CDR3: CASSQWGTSVYEQYF. CDR3 DNA: TGTGCCAGCAGCCAGTGGGGGACTAGCGTCTACGAGCAGTACTTC.

The chain uses TRBV28 and TRBJ2-7; 9 bases fit TRBD1. After removal of 4 bases from V and 2 bases from J, the junction contained 15 bases not matched to a gene. Germline-derived CDR1 and CDR2 are MDHEN and SYDVKM. The CDR3 spans 18 residues. The CDR3 DNA reads TGTGCCAGCAGTTCACTATTACGGCCGGGACAGGGAACCTACGAGCAGTACTTC. It codes for CASSSLLRPGQGTYEQYF. Based on the CDR3 plus reference TRBV28 and TRBJ2-7, the full variable domain is DVKVTQSSRYLVKRTGEKVFLECVQDMDHENMFWYRQDPGLGLRLIYFSYDVKMKEKGDIPEGYSVSREKKERFSLILESASTNQTSMYLCASSSLLRPGQGTYEQYFGPGTRLTVT.

This clone was counted between two and nine times. The rearrangement uses TRBV28 and TRBJ2-7; D ambiguous. In germline, CDR1 is MDHEN, CDR2 SYDVKM. The CDR3 spans 16 residues. V lost 6 bases and J lost 3, with 21 bases in between. The CDR3 DNA sequence: TGTGCCAGCAGAACCGAAGGTGGTCCCTACTACTACGAGCAGTACTTC. This gives the protein CASRTEGGPYYYEQYF.

This sequence joins TRBV9 and TRBJ1-6; no clear D gene. The CDR3 loop spans 15 amino acids. Per germline, CDR1 SGDLS and CDR2 YYNGEE. Trimming pared 3 bases from V and 0 bases from J, leaving 7 bases between. The DNA of the CDR3 is TGTGCCAGCAGCGCCGGGAGCTCCTATAATTCACCCCTCCACTTT. Translation: CASSAGSSYNSPLHF.

This clone was picked up a small number of times. J is TRBJ2-7 and V is TRBV4-2, with 10 positions matching TRBD1. Germline V lookup: CDR1 LGHNA, CDR2 YNFKEQ. The CDR3 is 15 residues long. V trimming: 4 bases; J trimming: 2 bases; junction bases outside the gene matches: 5. The chain's CDR3 is CASSLEDRGTYEQYF. The CDR3 region has the DNA TGTGCCAGCAGCCTTGAGGACAGGGGGACCTACGAGCAGTACTTC.

This clone turned up a few times. This chain links TRBV19 with TRBJ2-3; 9 bases are a match to TRBD2. Germline CDR1 reads LNHDA; CDR2 reads SQIVND (reference sequence). V was pared by 4 bases and J by 5 bases, with 13 bases of the junction left unmatched. The CDR3 sequence is 17 residues long. Here the CDR3 DNA reads TGTGCCAGTAGTACCCTCGCGGGGGGGAGTTCCAAAGATACGCAGTATTTT. This translates into CASSTLAGGSSKDTQYF.

The table lists this clone with a few counts. V and J are TRBV10-3 and TRBJ1-5; no clear D gene. The CDR3 has 16 residues. Trimming took 2 bases from V and 2 from J, leaving 13 bases between them. The germline V gene has CDR1 ENHRY and CDR2 SYGVKD. This chain's CDR3 is CAISETQRGGNQPQHF. The DNA of the CDR3 is TGTGCCATCAGTGAGACTCAACGGGGAGGCAATCAGCCCCAGCATTTT.

This clone appeared a few times. J is TRBJ2-1 and V is TRBV19; the match to TRBD1 covers 7 bases. V was pared by 1 base and J by 15 bases, with 9 bases of the junction left unmatched. The germline V gene has CDR1 LNHDA and CDR2 SQIVND (reference sequence). The CDR3 consists of 13 residues. The CDR3 here is CASSIAGTASPFF. CDR3 nucleotides: TGTGCCAGTAGTATAGCCGGGACAGCTAGTCCGTTCTTC.

The rearrangement joins TRBV27 to TRBJ2-1; D may be TRBD1 (6 bases). CDR1 is MNHEY and CDR2 is SMNVEV in the germline V gene (reference sequence). V gave up 2 bases and J gave up 2 bases, with 10 bases separating them. The CDR3 is 15 residues long. CDR3: CASSLQTGTYNEQFF. The CDR3 DNA follows: TGTGCCAGCAGTTTACAGACAGGCACCTACAATGAGCAGTTCTTC.

This sequence joins TRBV4-3 and TRBJ2-1, with TRBD1 matching 7 bases. The CDR3 sequence is 18 residues long. Germline V gives CDR1 LGHNA, CDR2 YSLEER. J lost 0 bases, V lost 0 bases, and 8 bases had no gene match. The CDR3 bases are TGCGCCAGCAGCCAAGATCACAGGGGAAGGCACTCCTACAATGAGCAGTTCTTC. Translating gives CASSQDHRGRHSYNEQFF.

The V gene is TRBV19, the J gene TRBJ2-7; 11 bases match TRBD1. This CDR3 spans 18 amino acids. CDR1 is LNHDA and CDR2 is SQIVND in the germline V gene (reference sequence). The V gene end was trimmed by 5 bases and the J gene end by 3 bases; junction bases not matched to a gene: 15. The chain's CDR3 is CASSPRLVGTGGFYEQYF. The CDR3 DNA follows: TGTGCCAGTAGTCCTCGCTTAGTTGGGACAGGGGGGTTCTACGAGCAGTACTTC.

This chain connects TRBV15 to TRBJ1-2; 9 bases agree with TRBD1. CDR1 is LNHNV and CDR2 is YYDKDF in the germline V gene (reference sequence). The CDR3 spans 15 residues. With 6 bases clipped from V and 4 bases from J, the junction kept 9 bases outside the gene matches. The chain's CDR3 is CATSSGTGYGYGYTF. In nucleotides, the CDR3 is TGTGCCACCAGTTCCGGGACAGGGTATGGCTATGGCTACACCTTC.

The chain has TRBV5-4 and TRBJ2-2, with 7 bases identical to TRBD2. CDR1 and CDR2 (germline): SGHNT, YYREEE (reference sequence). The CDR3 runs 16 residues. The V and J ends lost 4 bases and 2 bases, in that order; junction bases with no gene match: 8. The CDR3 nucleotides are TGTGCCAGCAGCCCGGGGGGTGGAGGCAACACCGGGGAGCTGTTTTTT. This encodes CASSPGGGGNTGELFF.

This clone was observed a few times. This chain uses TRBV28 with TRBJ2-7, with D uncertain. CDR1 MDHEN and CDR2 SYDVKM come from the germline V gene. The V and J ends lost 7 bases and 5 bases respectively, with 12 bases between them. The CDR3 is made up of 12 amino acids. Written as DNA, the CDR3 is TGTGCCAGCACCTCCTACGCGGACGAGCAGTACTTC. Amino acids: CASTSYADEQYF. The whole variable domain, remainder taken from reference TRBV28 and TRBJ2-7, is DVKVTQSSRYLVKRTGEKVFLECVQDMDHENMFWYRQDPGLGLRLIYFSYDVKMKEKGDIPEGYSVSREKKERFSLILESASTNQTSMYLCASTSYADEQYFGPGTRLTVT.